These T cell receptor beta chains were read from a single sample in a study of metastatic and nonmetastatic thyroid tumors. TCRdb reprocessed the PCR reads using MiXCR. This table holds fewer than 40,000 clones, about a fifth found once. Sequenced: tumor tissue. Receptors originate from a male donor with papillary thyroid cancer or a benign thyroid nodule (not recorded which). Some clones in this sample may be carry-over from other donors' samples. The CDR3 runs from the conserved cysteine through the conserved F or W. Fields, in order: clone size, V gene, J gene, D gene, CDR3 DNA, CDR3 protein. The D gene is left open where the match is weak. Some rows mark clone size as missing; the rest say once, few, many or name a class of expanded clone.

clone size: many; V gene: TRBV28; J gene: TRBJ2-5; D gene: .; CDR3 DNA: TGTGCCAGCAGTCACGGGAGAATAGAGACCCAGTACTTC; CDR3 protein: CASSHGRIETQYF
clone size: .; V gene: TRBV9; J gene: TRBJ1-2; D gene: TRBD1; CDR3 DNA: TGTGCCAGCAGCGTCGGGGGGACAGGGGGCGATGGCTACACCTTC; CDR3 protein: CASSVGGTGGDGYTF
clone size: many; V gene: TRBV9; J gene: TRBJ2-3; D gene: .; CDR3 DNA: TGTGCCAGCAGCGTAGACAGCACAGATACGCAGTATTTT; CDR3 protein: CASSVDSTDTQYF
clone size: .; V gene: TRBV5-1; J gene: TRBJ2-7; D gene: TRBD1; CDR3 DNA: TGCGCCAGCAGCTGGACAGGGACGAGCTACGAGCAGTACTTC; CDR3 protein: CASSWTGTSYEQYF
clone size: many; V gene: TRBV3-1; J gene: TRBJ2-7; D gene: .; CDR3 DNA: TGTGCCAGCAGCCAAGGGGGGGCGAAGGGCGAGCAGTACTTC; CDR3 protein: CASSQGGAKGEQYF
clone size: medium-sized; V gene: TRBV7-2; J gene: TRBJ2-7; D gene: .; CDR3 DNA: TGTGCCAGCAGCTTAGTCTCGAAGAGCATCGAGCAGTACTTC; CDR3 protein: CASSLVSKSIEQYF
clone size: many; V gene: TRBV28; J gene: TRBJ1-5; D gene: TRBD1; CDR3 DNA: TGTGCCAGCAGTTCTCGGACAGGATTGGCCAATCAGCCCCAGCATTTT; CDR3 protein: CASSSRTGLANQPQHF
clone size: many; V gene: TRBV12-5; J gene: TRBJ2-2; D gene: .; CDR3 DNA: TGTGCTAGTGCCGCAGATCAATGGGGTAGCACGAACACCGGGGAGCTGTTTTTT; CDR3 protein: CASAADQWGSTNTGELFF
clone size: many; V gene: TRBV30; J gene: TRBJ1-1; D gene: .; CDR3 DNA: TGTGCCTGGAGGGAGAAGGGTCGGACTGAAGCTTTCTTT; CDR3 protein: CAWREKGRTEAFF
clone size: medium-sized; V gene: TRBV27; J gene: TRBJ1-1; D gene: .; CDR3 DNA: TGTGCCAGCAGTTTATCCGGGTTGGGCACTGAAGCTTTCTTT; CDR3 protein: CASSLSGLGTEAFF
clone size: many; V gene: TRBV5-5; J gene: TRBJ1-2; D gene: TRBD1; CDR3 DNA: TGTGCCAGCAGCGGCGAGTACAGGGGGGTCAATGGCTACACCTTC; CDR3 protein: CASSGEYRGVNGYTF
clone size: .; V gene: TRBV30; J gene: TRBJ1-2; D gene: TRBD1; CDR3 DNA: TGTGCCTGGATAGGGACAGGTCTGTTGCGGGGCTACACCTTC; CDR3 protein: CAWIGTGLLRGYTF
clone size: .; V gene: TRBV6-2/TRBV6-3; J gene: TRBJ1-5; D gene: .; CDR3 DNA: TGTGCCAGCAGTTACACAGCGGGAGGGGGGCCACCCAATCAGCCCCAGCATTTT; CDR3 protein: CASSYTAGGGPPNQPQHF
clone size: .; V gene: TRBV7-3; J gene: TRBJ2-7; D gene: .; CDR3 DNA: TGTGCCAGCAGCCAGACTACTAGCTCCTACGAGCAGTACTTC; CDR3 protein: CASSQTTSSYEQYF
clone size: .; V gene: TRBV30; J gene: TRBJ2-1; D gene: .; CDR3 DNA: TGTGCCTGGAGCCCATTTTCAAATGAGCAGTTCTTC; CDR3 protein: CAWSPFSNEQFF
clone size: .; V gene: TRBV27; J gene: TRBJ2-7; D gene: TRBD1; CDR3 DNA: TGTGCCAGTAGTTTAACGGGACAGGGCGCCTACGAGCAGTACTTC; CDR3 protein: CASSLTGQGAYEQYF
clone size: .; V gene: TRBV11-2; J gene: TRBJ2-7; D gene: TRBD2; CDR3 DNA: TGTGCCAGCAGCTTAGGACTAGCGGGCTACGAGCAGTACTTC; CDR3 protein: CASSLGLAGYEQYF
clone size: many; V gene: TRBV6-5; J gene: TRBJ2-3; D gene: TRBD2; CDR3 DNA: TGTGCCAGCCAACTGGCCCGCCCTAGCGGGAGTCCAGATACGCAGTATTTT; CDR3 protein: CASQLARPSGSPDTQYF
clone size: many; V gene: TRBV11-2; J gene: TRBJ2-4; D gene: .; CDR3 DNA: TGTGCCAGCAGCTTAGAAATAGGGGGTGGAGTGGCCAAAAACATTCAGTACTTC; CDR3 protein: CASSLEIGGGVAKNIQYF
clone size: few; V gene: TRBV6-1; J gene: TRBJ1-6; D gene: .; CDR3 DNA: TGTGCCAGCAGAGGACAGAAGAAGGAATCACCCCTCCACTTT; CDR3 protein: CASRGQKKESPLHF
clone size: few; V gene: TRBV11-3; J gene: TRBJ2-2; D gene: TRBD1; CDR3 DNA: TGTGCCAGCAGCCCCAGGGGGTTAAACGGGGAGCTGTTTTTT; CDR3 protein: CASSPRGLNGELFF
clone size: .; V gene: TRBV11-2; J gene: TRBJ2-1; D gene: .; CDR3 DNA: TGTGCCAGCAGCTCCCAGAGGACTAAAAACAATGAGCAGTTCTTC; CDR3 protein: CASSSQRTKNNEQFF
clone size: .; V gene: TRBV5-1; J gene: TRBJ2-2; D gene: .; CDR3 DNA: TGCGCCAGCAGCGTGTTTGCCGGTGAGCTGTTTTTT; CDR3 protein: CASSVFAGELFF
clone size: many; V gene: TRBV6-2/TRBV6-3; J gene: TRBJ2-7; D gene: .; CDR3 DNA: TGTGCCAGCACCAACGCTCTCTACGAGCAGTACTTC; CDR3 protein: CASTNALYEQYF
clone size: .; V gene: TRBV7-9; J gene: TRBJ1-1; D gene: .; CDR3 DNA: TGTGCCAGCAGACCAAAGGGGGGATTGAACACTGAAGCTTTCTTT; CDR3 protein: CASRPKGGLNTEAFF
clone size: .; V gene: TRBV5-1; J gene: TRBJ1-6; D gene: TRBD1; CDR3 DNA: TGCGCCAGCAGCTTACCGACAGGGGGCCCTTCACCCCTCCACTTT; CDR3 protein: CASSLPTGGPSPLHF
clone size: many; V gene: TRBV9; J gene: TRBJ2-7; D gene: TRBD1; CDR3 DNA: TGTGCCAGCAGCGTAGACCCCACAGGGGGCTTAATCTACGAGCAGTACTTC; CDR3 protein: CASSVDPTGGLIYEQYF
clone size: .; V gene: TRBV11-1; J gene: TRBJ2-3; D gene: TRBD1; CDR3 DNA: TGTGCCAACAGCTTAGCCGACAGGGGATTCACAAATACGCAGTATTTT; CDR3 protein: CANSLADRGFTNTQYF
clone size: .; V gene: TRBV18; J gene: TRBJ1-1; D gene: .; CDR3 DNA: TGTGCCAGCTCACCACGGGGGAGTCCCACTGAAGCTTTCTTT; CDR3 protein: CASSPRGSPTEAFF
clone size: many; V gene: TRBV19; J gene: TRBJ2-1; D gene: TRBD2; CDR3 DNA: TGTGCCAGTAACACGGCTAGCGGTAGTGGCAATGAGCAGTTCTTC; CDR3 protein: CASNTASGSGNEQFF
clone size: .; V gene: TRBV28; J gene: TRBJ2-7; D gene: TRBD1; CDR3 DNA: TGTGCCAGCAGCACGATAGAACAGGGGATATACGAGCAGTACTTC; CDR3 protein: CASSTIEQGIYEQYF
clone size: many; V gene: TRBV28; J gene: TRBJ2-5; D gene: .; CDR3 DNA: TGTGCCAGCAGTTTATGGGGGAACGTCCAAGAGACCCAGTACTTC; CDR3 protein: CASSLWGNVQETQYF
clone size: many; V gene: TRBV4-3; J gene: TRBJ2-2; D gene: TRBD2; CDR3 DNA: TGCGCCAGCAGCCAACCGACTAGCGGGAGCGCGAACACCGGGGAGCTGTTTTTT; CDR3 protein: CASSQPTSGSANTGELFF
clone size: once; V gene: TRBV7-2; J gene: TRBJ2-7; D gene: .; CDR3 DNA: TGTGCCAGCACATCTCAGCTCTCCTACGAGCAGTACTTC; CDR3 protein: CASTSQLSYEQYF
clone size: many; V gene: TRBV3-1; J gene: TRBJ2-7; D gene: TRBD1; CDR3 DNA: TGTGCCAGCAGCAGACAGGGGGCCCTCTACGAGCAGTACTTC; CDR3 protein: CASSRQGALYEQYF
clone size: many; V gene: TRBV6-1; J gene: TRBJ2-5; D gene: .; CDR3 DNA: TGTGCCAGCAGTGAAGGGTGGGAGACCCAGTACTTC; CDR3 protein: CASSEGWETQYF
clone size: .; V gene: TRBV19; J gene: TRBJ2-1; D gene: .; CDR3 DNA: TGTGCCAGTATTTCCAGTTCGGGGGTCTGGGAGCAGTTCTTC; CDR3 protein: CASISSSGVWEQFF
clone size: few; V gene: TRBV2; J gene: TRBJ2-7; D gene: .; CDR3 DNA: TGTGCCAGCAGTGAACGGCGGGGACCCTACGAGCAGTACTTC; CDR3 protein: CASSERRGPYEQYF
clone size: many; V gene: TRBV27; J gene: TRBJ2-2; D gene: .; CDR3 DNA: TGTGCCAGCAGTTCCCCTAACCCTCCGAACACCGGGGAGCTGTTTTTT; CDR3 protein: CASSSPNPPNTGELFF
clone size: .; V gene: TRBV27; J gene: TRBJ2-2; D gene: .; CDR3 DNA: .; CDR3 protein: CATRQGGAPGSCFF
clone size: few; V gene: TRBV6-1; J gene: TRBJ2-3; D gene: TRBD1; CDR3 DNA: TGTGCCAGCAGGGGGGAACAGGGGGGAATGGATACGCAGTATTTT; CDR3 protein: CASRGEQGGMDTQYF
clone size: many; V gene: TRBV14; J gene: TRBJ2-7; D gene: .; CDR3 DNA: TGTGCCAGCAGCCAAAGGGGTAGGACCTACGAGCAGTACTTC; CDR3 protein: CASSQRGRTYEQYF
clone size: .; V gene: TRBV27; J gene: TRBJ1-2; D gene: .; CDR3 DNA: TGTGCCAGCAGAAAAGGGGCCCATGGCTACACCTTC; CDR3 protein: CASRKGAHGYTF
clone size: .; V gene: TRBV9; J gene: TRBJ2-7; D gene: TRBD1; CDR3 DNA: TGTGCCAGCAGCCCAGACCCAAGACAGGGCCACCGGGACGAGCAGTACTTC; CDR3 protein: CASSPDPRQGHRDEQYF
clone size: medium-sized; V gene: TRBV7-8; J gene: TRBJ1-1; D gene: .; CDR3 DNA: TGTGCCAGCAGCTTACCGGGATCCCAAGCTTTCTTT; CDR3 protein: CASSLPGSQAFF
clone size: many; V gene: TRBV20-1; J gene: TRBJ1-1; D gene: .; CDR3 DNA: TGCAGTACTATCATTAGGGGCACTGAAGCTTTCTTT; CDR3 protein: CSTIIRGTEAFF
clone size: .; V gene: TRBV30; J gene: TRBJ1-5; D gene: .; CDR3 DNA: TGTGCCTGGTATAGGGGGGATGGCAATCAGCCCCAGCATTTT; CDR3 protein: CAWYRGDGNQPQHF
clone size: .; V gene: TRBV6-2/TRBV6-3; J gene: TRBJ2-1; D gene: TRBD2; CDR3 DNA: TGTGCCAGCAGTTACTCACGGGGACTAGCGGGAGACTTAAACAATGAGCAGTTCTTC; CDR3 protein: CASSYSRGLAGDLNNEQFF
clone size: .; V gene: TRBV2; J gene: TRBJ2-7; D gene: TRBD1; CDR3 DNA: TGTGCCAGAAGTGACAGGGGAAACGAGCAGTACTTC; CDR3 protein: CARSDRGNEQYF
clone size: .; V gene: TRBV5-1; J gene: TRBJ1-1; D gene: .; CDR3 DNA: TGCGCCAGCGCCGACTGGGTGGACACTGAAGCTTTCTTT; CDR3 protein: CASADWVDTEAFF
clone size: many; V gene: TRBV10-3; J gene: TRBJ2-2; D gene: TRBD2; CDR3 DNA: TGTGCCATCAGTGAGACCGGGACTAGCGGTACTGCCGGGGAGCTGTTTTTT; CDR3 protein: CAISETGTSGTAGELFF
clone size: many; V gene: TRBV7-9; J gene: TRBJ1-2; D gene: TRBD1; CDR3 DNA: TGTGCCAGCGGCAGGGGGTCCTATGGCTACACCTTC; CDR3 protein: CASGRGSYGYTF
clone size: many; V gene: TRBV18; J gene: TRBJ1-2; D gene: .; CDR3 DNA: TGTGCCAGCTCAGCGGGAAAAGCCAGTGGCTACACCTTC; CDR3 protein: CASSAGKASGYTF
clone size: many; V gene: TRBV6-1; J gene: TRBJ2-5; D gene: .; CDR3 DNA: TGTGCCAGCAGTCAGACTAAAAAGACCCAGTACTTC; CDR3 protein: CASSQTKKTQYF
clone size: many; V gene: TRBV7-9; J gene: TRBJ2-1; D gene: .; CDR3 DNA: TGTGCCAGCAGCTTAGACTCCGGGAGCTTTGAGCAGTTCTTC; CDR3 protein: CASSLDSGSFEQFF
clone size: few; V gene: TRBV6-2/TRBV6-3; J gene: TRBJ1-2; D gene: .; CDR3 DNA: TGTGCCAGCACCGCCCCGGACGGCCTAGCTAACTATGGCTACACCTTC; CDR3 protein: CASTAPDGLANYGYTF
clone size: few; V gene: TRBV6-1; J gene: TRBJ2-7; D gene: .; CDR3 DNA: TGTGCCAGCAGTGACAGTGTCTACGAGCAGTACTTC; CDR3 protein: CASSDSVYEQYF
clone size: many; V gene: TRBV20-1; J gene: TRBJ2-1; D gene: .; CDR3 DNA: TGCAGTGCTAGGGGGCCCCTCATGCCCCTTGAGCAGTTCTTC; CDR3 protein: CSARGPLMPLEQFF
clone size: many; V gene: TRBV28; J gene: TRBJ2-3; D gene: TRBD2; CDR3 DNA: TGTGCCAGCAGTTTCGGAGCGGGAGTCCGAGATACGCAGTATTTT; CDR3 protein: CASSFGAGVRDTQYF
clone size: many; V gene: TRBV5-1; J gene: TRBJ2-3; D gene: .; CDR3 DNA: TGCGCCAGCAGCCGAGGGACTCACACAGATACGCAGTATTTT; CDR3 protein: CASSRGTHTDTQYF